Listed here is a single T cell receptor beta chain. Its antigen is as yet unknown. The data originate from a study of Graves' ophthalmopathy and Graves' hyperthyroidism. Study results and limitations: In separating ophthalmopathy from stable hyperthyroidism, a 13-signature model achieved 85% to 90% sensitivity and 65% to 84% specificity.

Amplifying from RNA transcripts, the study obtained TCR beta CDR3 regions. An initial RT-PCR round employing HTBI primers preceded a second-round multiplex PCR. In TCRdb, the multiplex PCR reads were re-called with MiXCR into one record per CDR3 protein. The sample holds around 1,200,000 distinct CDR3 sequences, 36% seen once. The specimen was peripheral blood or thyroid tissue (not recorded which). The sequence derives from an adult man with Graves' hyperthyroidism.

The CDR3 spells CATSDPGVQETQYF. In DNA form, the CDR3 reads TGTGCCACCAGTGACCCGGGGGTGCAAGAGACCCAGTACTTC. This rearrangement joins TRBV24-1 to TRBJ2-5; perhaps TRBD2 as D (6 bases). The V gene lost 4 bases and the J gene lost 2 bases, with 10 bases spanning the gap. The CDR3 is 14 amino acids. CDR1 and CDR2 (germline): KGHDR, SFDVKD.